A single sample is the source of the 9 T cell receptor beta chains below, sequenced in a study of vaccination and CD4 T cells after COVID-19. The Oncomine TCR Beta short-read assay was applied to DNA of cultured CD4+ T cells. Each CDR3 protein is one row after TCRdb ran MiXCR on the PCR reads. The sample carries some 14,000 distinct CDR3 sequences, around 30% recorded once. Treatment described: approximately 9-day PBMC culture with coronavirus spike peptide pools or control peptides (ViraFEST assay). The antigens these receptors bind are not known. Sequencing input: cultured CD4+ T cells from blood. These receptors originate from a human donor with COVID-19.

This clonotype was picked up a small number of times. DNA for the CDR3: TGTGCCACCAGCGCGGGCAGCAAAGAGACCCAGTACTTC. Translating gives CATSAGSKETQYF. The V gene is TRBV15, the J gene TRBJ2-5; weak D call: TRBD2 (5 bases). The length of the CDR3 is 13 residues. Per the germline V gene, CDR1 is LNHNV and CDR2 is YYDKDF (reference sequence). Trimming removed 5 bases from V and 3 bases from J, with 10 bases in between.

The chain carries TRBV20-1 and TRBJ1-1, with D unclear. The V and J ends lost 0 bases and 1 base respectively, with 6 bases between them. The V gene's germline CDR1 is DFQATT and CDR2 SNEGSKA (reference sequence). The CDR3 consists of 13 residues. CDR3: CSARDRRNTEAFF. The CDR3, as DNA: TGCAGTGCTAGAGACCGAAGGAACACTGAAGCTTTCTTT.

The rearrangement uses TRBV30 and TRBJ1-4; 7 nucleotides align to TRBD1. Trimming cost V 5 bases and J 5 bases; bases outside gene matches: 2. The CDR3 contains 12 residues. From germline, CDR1 is GTSNPN and CDR2 SVGIG (reference sequence). This chain's CDR3 is CAWETGNEKLFF. The CDR3 DNA sequence: TGTGCCTGGGAGACAGGGAATGAAAAACTGTTTTTT.

This clonotype was counted a few times. The CDR3 coding sequence is TGTGCCACCAGTGAGACCAGGAGAAACACCGGGGAGCTGTTTTTT. Translating it yields CATSETRRNTGELFF. The genes are TRBV24-1 and TRBJ2-2; D is unresolved. This CDR3 has 15 amino acids. Germline CDR1 is KGHDR and CDR2 is SFDVKD. V lost 4 bases and J lost 2, with 10 bases in between.

This clonotype came up a few times. The V gene is TRBV5-1, the J gene TRBJ2-5, with D possibly being TRBD1 (6 bases). CDR1 is SGHRS, CDR2 YFSETQ, per germline. V lost 2 bases to trimming and J lost 5 bases, with 10 bases between them. The CDR3 spans 13 residues. The CDR3 DNA sequence: TGCGCCAGCAGCTTAACAGGGATGGAGACCCAGTACTTC. Translating it yields CASSLTGMETQYF.

The gene calls are TRBV7-3 and TRBJ2-3; D gene ambiguous. V was shortened by 3 bases and J by 2 bases, with 12 bases between the two germline ends. Germline assignment: CDR1 SGHTA and CDR2 FQGTGA. The CDR3 runs to 15 residues. The CDR3 region is CASSFLRNHTDTQYF. As DNA, the CDR3 is TGTGCCAGCAGCTTCCTAAGAAACCACACAGATACGCAGTATTTT.

This rearrangement joins TRBV7-2 to TRBJ2-1; the D gene could be TRBD1 or TRBD2 (5 bases each). The germline V and J ends were trimmed by 1 base and 5 bases, with 9 bases remaining between them. The CDR3 runs to 14 residues. The V gene's germline CDR1 is SGHTA and CDR2 FQGNSA. Here the CDR3 reads CASSLGGSNNEQFF. In DNA, the CDR3 is TGTGCCAGCAGCTTAGGGGGGAGCAACAATGAGCAGTTCTTC.

This clonotype occurred a few times. The rearrangement uses TRBV11-2 and TRBJ1-6; possible D gene TRBD1, 6 bases. Germline CDR1 is SGHAT and CDR2 is FQNNGV. This CDR3 spans 14 amino acids. With 6 bases removed from V and 3 bases from J, the gap between germline ends came to 9 bases. CDR3 in amino acids: CASRGTNYNSPLHF. CDR3 DNA: TGTGCCAGCAGAGGGACAAACTATAATTCACCCCTCCACTTT.

In this sample, this clonotype is medium-sized. The V and J genes are TRBV20-1 and TRBJ1-5; unclear D gene. The germline V and J ends were trimmed by 6 bases and 2 bases, with 8 bases remaining between them. Germline V lookup: CDR1 DFQATT, CDR2 SNEGSKA (reference sequence). The CDR3 covers 12 residues. The CDR3 bases are TGCAGTGCCCTGCGGGGCAATCAGCCCCAGCATTTT. Its protein product is CSALRGNQPQHF.